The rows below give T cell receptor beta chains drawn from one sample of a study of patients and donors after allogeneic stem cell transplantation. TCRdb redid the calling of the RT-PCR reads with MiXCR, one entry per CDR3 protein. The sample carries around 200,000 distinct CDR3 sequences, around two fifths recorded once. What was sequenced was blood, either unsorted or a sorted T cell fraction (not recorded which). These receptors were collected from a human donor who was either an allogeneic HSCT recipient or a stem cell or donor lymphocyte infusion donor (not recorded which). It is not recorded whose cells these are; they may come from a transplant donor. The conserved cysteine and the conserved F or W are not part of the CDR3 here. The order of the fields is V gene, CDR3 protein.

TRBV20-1,SASWLGGVDTQY
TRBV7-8,ASSTHTDTQY
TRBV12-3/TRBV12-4,ASRPWGGDYGYT
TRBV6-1,ASSDPGFLEAF
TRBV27,ASSSGQGMRNSPLH
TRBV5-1,ASSLAGDQPQH
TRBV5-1,ASSVLGTFVGDTEAF
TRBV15,ATSRDGTGDGYT
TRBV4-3,ASSQDLAGWEKLF
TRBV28,ASSLPGTSGYNEQF
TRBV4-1,ASSHGTGGRNTEAF
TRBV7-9,ASSLGGALLEAF
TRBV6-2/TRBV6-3,ATWDRLNQPQH
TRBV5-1,ASSLLFRSGGGYGYT
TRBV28,ASSRGGAGQTEAF
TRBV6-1,ASSGSYEQY
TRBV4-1,ASSQDQKGWRNTEAF
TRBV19,ASSIRGKGNQPQH
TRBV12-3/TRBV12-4,ASSSPWDAVDQPQH
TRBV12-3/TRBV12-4,ATLGGAGANVLT
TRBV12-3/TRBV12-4,ASSHWDRRSGNTIY
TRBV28,ASSIHGRAGANVLT
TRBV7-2,ASSLGRGSNYGYT
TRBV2,ASSDTGDKGNQPQH
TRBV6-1,ASSDIARNTEAF
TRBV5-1,ASSFTGTTYNSPLH
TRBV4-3,ASSQDRGARGYT
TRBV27,ASRTYGGVNQPQH
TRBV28,ASRELSYEQY
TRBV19,ASSGGRTNWDGYT
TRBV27,ASRAGTGYGYT
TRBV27,ASSLSGTSPHNEQF
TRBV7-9,ASSSRPPSAGPYNEQF
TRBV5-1,ASSLTRQGLEAF
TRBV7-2,ASSLVIAEKLF
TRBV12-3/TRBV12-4,ASTTDNNQPQH
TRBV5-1,ASSLESVNYGYT
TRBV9,ASSADLGPGNEQF
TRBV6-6,ASTKGQSNQPQH
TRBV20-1,SARDRGGWNTEAF
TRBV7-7,ASSLEAGGEAF